Included here is one T cell receptor (beta chain) sequence, with context. Trimming took 6 bases from V and 2 from J, leaving 19 bases between them. From germline, CDR1 is SNHLY and CDR2 FYNNEI. The CDR3 is made up of 16 amino acids. Template for every sorted-subset replicate PCR totaled about 200 ng DNA, some 30,000 T cell genomes. Clones were sequenced by immunoSEQ multiplex PCR, and TCRdb holds only the in-frame ones, with some missing. Among some 2,500,000 clones listed, 93% were seen once. This specimen comes from a study of shared clonotypes between healthy human individuals. The overall study: Each donor's CD4 naive and CD4 memory cells filled three plates apiece, CD8 naive two, and CD8 memory one.

Donors had no recently reported acute infections or vaccinations and were HIV-negative. CD4+ cells yielded CD45RA+ naive and CD45RA-negative memory subsets. The chain recombines TRBV2 with TRBJ1-1; tentatively, D is TRBD1 (5 bases). The receptor comes from a man aged 18 to 29 in good health. Some clones in this sample may be carry-over from other donors' samples. The source material was naive CD4+ T cells from PBMCs. Subset here: CD45RA+ positively selected. CDR3 nucleotides: TGTGCCAGCAGAAAAAACAGGAGCCCTTCAAACACTGAAGCTTTCTTT. Protein sequence: CASRKNRSPSNTEAFF. Filled out from reference TRBV2 and TRBJ1-1, the complete variable domain reads EPEVTQTPSHQVTQMGQEVILRCVPISNHLYFYWYRQILGQKVEFLVSFYNNEISEKSEIFDDQFSVERPDGSNFTLKIRSTKLEDSAMYFCASRKNRSPSNTEAFFGQGTRLTVV.